This T cell receptor beta chain was sequenced during a study of T cell repertoires in cytomegalovirus infection. Study findings and constraints: The cumulative frequency of public TCR beta families identified carriers of CMV plus the relevant HLA.

TCRdb processed the reads anew with MiXCR; each CDR3 protein has one entry. In the table there are about 180,000 distinct CDR3 sequences, about a sixth of which are singletons. As concerns this clonotype: The antigen is not known.

Sequenced: CD8+ T cells from PBMCs. This TCR was sampled from a human donor in good health (CMV status not recorded). Some clones in this sample may be carry-over from other donors' samples.

The CDR3 here is CATKTTGNTEAFF. The CDR3 nucleotides are TGTGCCACCAAGACGACAGGGAACACTGAAGCTTTCTTT. The chain couples TRBV6-2 or TRBV6-3 to TRBJ1-1, with D possibly matching TRBD1 (6 bases). Looked up from germline, CDR1 is MNHEY and CDR2 is SVGEGT. V shed 10 bases and J shed 1 base, with 13 bases lying between them. This CDR3 is 13 amino acids long.